One sample yielded the 10 T cell receptor beta chains listed below, sequenced in a study of PD-L1 blockade in urothelial cancer. Generated by immunoSEQ multiplex PCR, the TCRdb table keeps only in-frame clones and is missing some. The table shows just over 20,000 clones, with roughly 88% occurring only once. Sequencing used PBMCs, obtained around atezolizumab (anti-PD-L1) treatment. The receptors here all came from a man aged 45-60 years with urothelial cancer.

The chain has TRBV5-1 and TRBJ2-1; the D gene is possibly TRBD2 (5 bases). CDR3 length: 15 amino acids. The V gene's germline CDR1 is SGHRS and CDR2 YFSETQ. The V gene lost 7 bases and the J gene lost 4 bases, with 18 bases spanning the gap. Here the CDR3 reads CASGTPGYGYNEQFF. In nucleotides, the CDR3 is TGCGCCAGCGGCACCCCGGGGTACGGATACAATGAGCAGTTCTTC.

This clone was counted between two and nine times. This chain connects TRBV7-9 to TRBJ2-3; no clear D. The CDR3 loop spans 14 amino acids. The germline CDR1 and CDR2 sequences are SEHNR and FQNEAQ (reference sequence). Trimming stripped 0 bases from V and 0 bases from J, with 4 bases between. The CDR3: CASSLARSTDTQYF. The DNA for the CDR3 is TGTGCCAGCAGCTTAGCCCGGAGCACAGATACGCAGTATTTT.

The gene calls are TRBV30 and TRBJ1-1; D possibly corresponds to TRBD1 (5 bases). Germline CDR1 is GTSNPN and CDR2 is SVGIG (reference sequence). Trimming stripped 2 bases from V and 5 bases from J, with 15 bases between. CDR3 length: 14 residues. Here the CDR3 DNA reads TGTGCCTGGAGTAGGACGAGGGAGGGGACTGAAGCTTTCTTT. Amino acid sequence: CAWSRTREGTEAFF. Looking up the rest from reference TRBV30 and TRBJ1-1 gives the full variable domain: SQTIHQWPATLVQPVGSPLSLECTVEGTSNPNLYWYRQAAGRGLQLLFYSVGIGQISSEVPQNLSASRPQDRQFILSSKKLLLSDSGFYLCAWSRTREGTEAFFGQGTRLTVV.

This clone was seen a single time. The chain uses TRBV7-9 and TRBJ1-2; 9 bases agree with TRBD1. The CDR3 totals 15 residues. CDR1 and CDR2 from the germline V gene are SEHNR and FQNEAQ (reference sequence). V lost 5 bases to trimming and J lost 2 bases; unmatched junction nucleotides: 6. CDR3 sequence: CASSPNRGQNYGYTF. The CDR3 DNA sequence: TGTGCCAGCAGCCCCAACAGGGGGCAGAACTATGGCTACACCTTC.

This rearrangement joins TRBV12-2 to TRBJ2-3; TRBD2, the table's D call, lacks a check against the DNA. TRBV12-2 is a documented pseudogene. The CDR3 length is 18 residues. CDR3 residues: CASRHARDSGSFTDTQYF. The CDR3 DNA follows: TGTGCAAGTCGCCACGCCAGGGATAGCGGGAGTTTCACAGATACGCAGTATTTT.

This clone has only one observation. The chain combines TRBV9 with TRBJ1-3; the D gene is possibly TRBD1 (5 bases). Looked up from germline, CDR1 is SGDLS and CDR2 is YYNGEE. V was cut by 7 bases and J by 3 bases, with 8 bases left in between. This CDR3 has 12 residues. In DNA form, the CDR3 reads TGTGCCAGCGGGGGGTTTGGAAACACCATATATTTT. This codes for CASGGFGNTIYF.

The chain carries TRBV5-5 and TRBJ2-3; tentatively, D is TRBD1 (6 bases). The germline gives CDR1 SGHKS, CDR2 YYEKEE (reference sequence). This CDR3 has 16 residues. V shed 0 bases and J shed 2 bases, with 13 bases lying between them. The CDR3 protein is CASSLEGQTTTDTQYF. The DNA for the CDR3 is TGTGCCAGCAGCTTGGAAGGACAGACCACCACAGATACGCAGTATTTT.

The V and J genes are TRBV28 and TRBJ1-2, with D perhaps TRBD1 (6 bases). Germline V gene data show CDR1 as MDHEN and CDR2 as SYDVKM. V gave up 8 bases and J gave up 0 bases, with 16 bases separating them. The CDR3 runs 15 residues. Here the CDR3 reads CASQKGGPTNYGYTF. The DNA of the CDR3 is TGTGCCAGCCAAAAGGGGGGGCCTACTAACTATGGCTACACCTTC.

The V call is TRBV6-1, the J call TRBJ1-2; D unclear. V shed 8 bases and J shed 1 base, with 14 bases lying between them. Germline values: CDR1 MNHNS, CDR2 SASEGT. The CDR3 contains 14 residues. DNA of the CDR3: TGTGCCAGCGCCGGGAAGTACGGTAACTATGGCTACACCTTC. Amino acid sequence: CASAGKYGNYGYTF.

This clone was counted a single time. The genes are TRBV7-2 and TRBJ1-3; D is undetermined. This CDR3 is 15 amino acids long. Germline assignment: CDR1 SGHTA and CDR2 FQGNSA. V was trimmed by 3 bases and J by 2 bases, leaving 11 bases between them. This CDR3 is CASSFGGETGNTIYF. In DNA, the CDR3 is TGTGCCAGCAGCTTCGGCGGGGAAACTGGAAACACCATATATTTT. Full variable domain (outside the CDR3, taken from reference TRBV7-2 and TRBJ1-3): GAGVSQSPSNKVTEKGKDVELRCDPISGHTALYWYRQSLGQGLEFLIYFQGNSAPDKSGLPSDRFSAERTGGSVSTLTIQRTQQEDSAVYLCASSFGGETGNTIYFGEGSWLTVV.